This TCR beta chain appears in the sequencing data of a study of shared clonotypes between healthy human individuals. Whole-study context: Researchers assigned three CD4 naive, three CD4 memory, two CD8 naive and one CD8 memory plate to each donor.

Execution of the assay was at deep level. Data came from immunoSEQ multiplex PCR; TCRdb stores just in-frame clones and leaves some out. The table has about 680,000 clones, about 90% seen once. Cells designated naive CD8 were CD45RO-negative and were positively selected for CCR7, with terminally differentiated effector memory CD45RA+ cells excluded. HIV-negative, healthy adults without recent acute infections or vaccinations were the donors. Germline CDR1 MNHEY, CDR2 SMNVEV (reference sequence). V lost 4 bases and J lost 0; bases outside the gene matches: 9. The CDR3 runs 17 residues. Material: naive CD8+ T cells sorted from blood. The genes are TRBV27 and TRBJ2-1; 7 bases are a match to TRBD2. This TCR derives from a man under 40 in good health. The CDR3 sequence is CASSWGTGGSSYNEQFF. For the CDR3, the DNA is TGTGCCAGCAGTTGGGGGACGGGCGGGAGCTCCTACAATGAGCAGTTCTTC.